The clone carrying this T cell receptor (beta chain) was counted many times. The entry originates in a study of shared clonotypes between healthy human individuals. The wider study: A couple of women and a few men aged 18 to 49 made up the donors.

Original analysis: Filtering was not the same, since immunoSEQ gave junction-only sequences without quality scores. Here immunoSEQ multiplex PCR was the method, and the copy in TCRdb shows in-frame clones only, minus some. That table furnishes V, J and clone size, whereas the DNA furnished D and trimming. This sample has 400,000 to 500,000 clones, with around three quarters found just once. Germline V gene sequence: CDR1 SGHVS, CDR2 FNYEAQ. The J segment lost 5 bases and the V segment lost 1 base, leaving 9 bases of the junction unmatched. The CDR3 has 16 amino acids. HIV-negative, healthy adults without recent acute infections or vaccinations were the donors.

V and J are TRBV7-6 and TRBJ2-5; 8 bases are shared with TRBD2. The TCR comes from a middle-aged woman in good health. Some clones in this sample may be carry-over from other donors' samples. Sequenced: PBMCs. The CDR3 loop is CASSLVGSGRTETQYF. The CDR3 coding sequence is TGTGCCAGCAGCTTAGTGGGCAGCGGGAGAACCGAGACCCAGTACTTC.